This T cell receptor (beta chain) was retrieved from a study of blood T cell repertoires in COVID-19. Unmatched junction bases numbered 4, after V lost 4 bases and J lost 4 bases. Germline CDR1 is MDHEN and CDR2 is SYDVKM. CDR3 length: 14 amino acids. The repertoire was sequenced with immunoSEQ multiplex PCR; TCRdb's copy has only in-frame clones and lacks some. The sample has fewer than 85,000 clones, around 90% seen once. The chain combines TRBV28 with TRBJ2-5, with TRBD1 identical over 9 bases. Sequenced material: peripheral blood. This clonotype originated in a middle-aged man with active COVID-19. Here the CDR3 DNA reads TGTGCCAGCAGTTCACCGGGACAGGGAGAGACCCAGTACTTC. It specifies CASSSPGQGETQYF.